The 17 T cell receptor beta chains listed next were all sequenced from one sample in a study of cytomegalovirus exposure and HLA in healthy donors. Here immunoSEQ multiplex PCR was the method, and the copy in TCRdb shows in-frame clones only, minus some. The sample shows under 300,000 clones, approximately 86% of them seen only once. The sample consisted of PBMCs. These receptors all stem from a young woman in good health and CMV-seronegative.

Only one count was recorded for this clone. The rearrangement links TRBV19 to TRBJ1-5; 12 bases map to TRBD1. From germline, CDR1 is LNHDA and CDR2 SQIVND (reference sequence). The junction had 6 bases not matched to a gene; V was cut back by 4 bases and J by 5 bases. The CDR3 runs 16 residues. The CDR3 DNA sequence: TGTGCCAGTAGTACCTGGGACAGGGGGCTTGATCAGCCCCAGCATTTT. This translates into CASSTWDRGLDQPQHF.

V gene TRBV5-1 combines with J gene TRBJ2-7, with D tentatively TRBD2 (6 bases). Trimming took off 0 bases at V and 2 bases at J, with 18 bases between the two ends. Germline assignment: CDR1 SGHRS and CDR2 YFSETQ. There are 17 residues in the CDR3. CDR3 sequence reads: CASSLEGGERAAYEQYF. The DNA for the CDR3 is TGCGCCAGCAGCTTGGAGGGTGGGGAGCGGGCTGCCTACGAGCAGTACTTC. The full variable domain, in which reference TRBV5-1 and TRBJ2-7 provide the parts outside the CDR3, is KAGVTQTPRYLIKTRGQQVTLSCSPISGHRSVSWYQQTPGQGLQFLFEYFSETQRNKGNFPGRFSGRQFSNSRSEMNVSTLELGDSALYLCASSLEGGERAAYEQYFGPGTRLTVT.

The V gene is TRBV27, the J gene TRBJ1-1, with D hard to call. V dropped 3 bases and J dropped 3 bases, with 8 bases sitting between them. Per the germline V gene, CDR1 is MNHEY and CDR2 is SMNVEV (reference sequence). This CDR3 has 13 residues. This chain's CDR3 is CASSFNRDTEAFF. Written as DNA, the CDR3 is TGTGCCAGCAGTTTTAACCGGGACACTGAAGCTTTCTTT.

This clone appeared a few times. The rearrangement uses TRBV30 and TRBJ2-1; 8 bases are a match to TRBD1. This CDR3 region has 15 residues. The germline V gene has CDR1 GTSNPN and CDR2 SVGIG (reference sequence). The junction had 7 bases not matched to a gene; V was cut back by 2 bases and J by 4 bases. The CDR3 is CAWSRQGTWYNEQFF. In nucleotides, the CDR3 is TGTGCCTGGAGTAGACAGGGGACCTGGTACAATGAGCAGTTCTTC.

This sequence joins TRBV6-5 and TRBJ2-7; 10 bases align to TRBD1. CDR1 is MNHEY and CDR2 is SVGAGI in the germline V gene. The CDR3 has 14 residues. V lost 6 bases and J lost 5; bases outside the gene matches: 7. The CDR3 region is CASSRDRGTHEQYF. CDR3 bases: TGTGCCAGCAGCCGGGACAGGGGAACCCACGAGCAGTACTTC.

The rearrangement links TRBV29-1 to TRBJ2-1; TRBD2 is a possible D gene (5 bases). Looked up from germline, CDR1 is SQVTM and CDR2 is ANQGSEA. This CDR3 has 13 residues. V was cut by 4 bases and J by 7 bases, with 14 bases left in between. CDR3 sequence reads: CSVGAEGKNEQFF. The CDR3 DNA reads TGCAGCGTTGGGGCCGAGGGTAAGAATGAGCAGTTCTTC.

The chain employs TRBV4-1 and TRBJ2-7, with TRBD1 as a possible D gene (5 bases). The V and J ends lost 4 bases and 4 bases respectively, with 11 bases between them. CDR3 length equals 13 residues. The germline V gene has CDR1 MGHRA and CDR2 YSYEKL. CDR3 protein: CASSPLAGYEQYF. The CDR3 nucleotides read TGCGCCAGCAGCCCCTTGGCAGGGTACGAGCAGTACTTC.

The chain has TRBV2 and TRBJ2-1; a possible D gene is TRBD2 (5 bases). This CDR3 is 12 amino acids long. CDR1 and CDR2 from the germline V gene are SNHLY and FYNNEI. V shed 7 bases and J shed 10 bases, with 14 bases lying between them. CDR3 in DNA: TGTGCCAGCAACCGGGCCCCGGGGGAGCAGTTCTTC. Residues: CASNRAPGEQFF.

The chain is built from TRBV13 and TRBJ2-1; possible D gene TRBD2, 5 bases. Germline CDR1 PRHDT, CDR2 FYEKMQ (reference sequence). Trimming stripped 3 bases from V and 6 bases from J, with 18 bases between. This CDR3 comprises 16 residues. CDR3: CASSFLRRSYPNEQFF. CDR3 coding DNA: TGTGCCAGCAGCTTTTTAAGGAGGAGTTACCCCAATGAGCAGTTCTTC.

The rearrangement links TRBV7-2 to TRBJ1-5, with D possibly TRBD1 on 6 matching bases. The CDR3 contains 14 residues. Germline CDR1 SGHTA, CDR2 FQGNSA. Trimming removed 3 bases at V and 2 bases at J, with 8 bases between. The CDR3 is CASSFTGRNQPQHF. The DNA for the CDR3 is TGTGCCAGCAGCTTCACAGGGCGCAATCAGCCCCAGCATTTT.

J is TRBJ1-2 and V is TRBV18; D uncertain. V was pared by 0 bases and J by 8 bases, with 10 bases between. Germline CDR1 is KGHSH and CDR2 is LQKENI. The CDR3 contains 13 residues. The CDR3 nucleotides read TGTGCCAGCTCACCACCCGGGGTGGGCGGCTACACCTTC. Protein product: CASSPPGVGGYTF.

V gene TRBV7-6 combines with J gene TRBJ2-2; 11 nucleotides line up with TRBD2. CDR1 and CDR2 from the germline V gene are SGHVS and FNYEAQ. V lost 5 bases and J lost 2; bases outside the gene matches: 7. This CDR3 has 17 residues. Here the CDR3 reads CASSAGTSGDNTGELFF. The DNA of the CDR3 is TGTGCCAGCAGCGCCGGGACTAGCGGAGATAACACCGGGGAGCTGTTTTTT.

The chain couples TRBV7-3 to TRBJ2-5; a weak D match, TRBD1 (5 bases). The CDR3 has 15 amino acids. Germline V gene data show CDR1 as SGHTA and CDR2 as FQGTGA. Trimming left V 5 bases short and J 1 base short, with 14 bases between. CDR3 in DNA: TGTGCCAGCAGCCCCCTCGGCCAGGGCCAAGAGACCCAGTACTTC. As protein: CASSPLGQGQETQYF.

This clone has a count of ten or more. The chain couples TRBV4-2 to TRBJ1-1, with 7 bases matching TRBD1. Germline assignment: CDR1 LGHNA and CDR2 YNFKEQ. V was pared by 1 base and J by 4 bases, with 9 bases of the junction left unmatched. The CDR3 sequence is 16 residues long. The CDR3 is CASSQVGQGGGTEAFF. CDR3 nucleotide sequence: TGTGCCAGCAGCCAAGTAGGCCAGGGGGGCGGCACTGAAGCTTTCTTT.

The chain recombines TRBV10-1 with TRBJ2-2; TRBD2 matches 7 bases. The germline gives CDR1 WNHNN, CDR2 SYGVQD (reference sequence). The CDR3 totals 16 residues. V was pared by 2 bases and J by 2 bases, with 5 bases of the junction left unmatched. The CDR3 DNA follows: TGCGCCAGCAGTGAGGACCTAGCGGAAAACACCGGGGAGCTGTTTTTT. Translated, it gives CASSEDLAENTGELFF.

This chain joins TRBV27 and TRBJ2-7, with D perhaps matching TRBD2 (5 bases). V dropped 3 bases and J dropped 2 bases, with 17 bases sitting between them. Germline V gene sequence: CDR1 MNHEY, CDR2 SMNVEV (reference sequence). The CDR3 runs 16 residues. CDR3 sequence: CASSLQEALNTYEQYF. The DNA of the CDR3 is TGTGCCAGCAGTTTGCAGGAGGCACTAAATACCTACGAGCAGTACTTC.

This chain links TRBV27 with TRBJ2-3, with TRBD2 matching 9 bases. Germline CDR1 and CDR2: MNHEY and SMNVEV (reference sequence). After removal of 5 bases from V and 10 bases from J, the junction contained 10 bases not matched to a gene. This CDR3 region has 14 residues. The CDR3 protein is CASSPGTSPGAQYF. CDR3 DNA sequence: TGTGCCAGCAGTCCCGGGACTAGCCCCGGGGCGCAGTATTTT.